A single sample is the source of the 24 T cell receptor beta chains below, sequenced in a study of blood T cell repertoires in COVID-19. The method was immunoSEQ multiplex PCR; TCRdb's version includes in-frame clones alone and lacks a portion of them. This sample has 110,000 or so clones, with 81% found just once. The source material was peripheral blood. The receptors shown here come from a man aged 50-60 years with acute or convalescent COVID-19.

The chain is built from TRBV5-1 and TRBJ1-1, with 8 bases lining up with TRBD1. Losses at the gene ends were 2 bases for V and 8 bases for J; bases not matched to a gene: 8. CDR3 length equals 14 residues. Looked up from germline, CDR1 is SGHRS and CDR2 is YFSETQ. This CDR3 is CASSLKTGVVEAFF. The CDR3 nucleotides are TGCGCCAGCAGCTTAAAGACAGGGGTTGTCGAAGCTTTCTTT.

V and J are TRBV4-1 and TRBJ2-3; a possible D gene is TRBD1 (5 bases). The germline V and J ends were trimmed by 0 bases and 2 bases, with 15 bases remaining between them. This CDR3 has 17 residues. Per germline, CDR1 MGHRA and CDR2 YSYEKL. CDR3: CASSQDWKGSLTDTQYF. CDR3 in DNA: TGCGCCAGCAGCCAAGATTGGAAGGGGTCCCTCACAGATACGCAGTATTTT.

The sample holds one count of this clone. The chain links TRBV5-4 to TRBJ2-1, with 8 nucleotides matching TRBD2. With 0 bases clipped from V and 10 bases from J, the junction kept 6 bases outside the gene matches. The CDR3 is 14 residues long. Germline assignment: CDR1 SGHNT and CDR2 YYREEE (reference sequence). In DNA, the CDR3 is TGTGCCAGCAGCTTGGCGCGGGGGGCTATGGAGCAGTTCTTC. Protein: CASSLARGAMEQFF.

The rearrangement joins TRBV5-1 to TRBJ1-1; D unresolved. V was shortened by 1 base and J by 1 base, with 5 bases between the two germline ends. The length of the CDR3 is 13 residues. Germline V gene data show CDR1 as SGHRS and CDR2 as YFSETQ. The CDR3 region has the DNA TGCGCCAGCAGCTTGCAGGAGAACACTGAAGCTTTCTTT. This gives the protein CASSLQENTEAFF.

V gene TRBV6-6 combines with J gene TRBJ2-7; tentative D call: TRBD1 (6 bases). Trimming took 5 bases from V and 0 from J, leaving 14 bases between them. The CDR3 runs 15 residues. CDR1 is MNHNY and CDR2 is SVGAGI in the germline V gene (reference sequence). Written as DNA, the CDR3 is TGTGCCAGCAGTCAACCAGACAGGATCTCCTACGAGCAGTACTTC. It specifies CASSQPDRISYEQYF.

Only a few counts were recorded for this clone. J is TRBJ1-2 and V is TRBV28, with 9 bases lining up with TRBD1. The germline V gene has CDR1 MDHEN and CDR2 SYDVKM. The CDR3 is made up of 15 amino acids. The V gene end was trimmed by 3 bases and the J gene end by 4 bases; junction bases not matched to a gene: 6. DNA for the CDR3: TGTGCCAGCAGTTTCGACAGGGGGACTATCTATGGCTACACCTTC. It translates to CASSFDRGTIYGYTF.

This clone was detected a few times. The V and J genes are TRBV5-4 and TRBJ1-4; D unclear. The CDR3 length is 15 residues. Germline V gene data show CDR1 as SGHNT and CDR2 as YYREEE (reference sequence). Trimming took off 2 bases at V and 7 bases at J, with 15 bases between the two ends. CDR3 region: CASSFDGRGGEKLFF. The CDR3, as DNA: TGTGCCAGCAGCTTCGACGGGAGAGGAGGTGAAAAACTGTTTTTT.

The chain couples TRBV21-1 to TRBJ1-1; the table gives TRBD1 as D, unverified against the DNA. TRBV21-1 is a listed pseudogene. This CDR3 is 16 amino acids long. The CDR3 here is CASSGRTGGEGTEAFF. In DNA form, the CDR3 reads TGTGCCAGCAGCGGACGGACAGGGGGCGAGGGCACTGAAGCTTTCTTT.

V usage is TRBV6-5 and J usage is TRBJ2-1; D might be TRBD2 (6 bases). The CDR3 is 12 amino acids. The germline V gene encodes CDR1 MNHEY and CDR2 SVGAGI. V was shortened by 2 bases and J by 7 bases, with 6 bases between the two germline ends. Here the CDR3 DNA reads TGTGCCAGCAGTTACGCGGGGAATGAGCAGTTCTTC. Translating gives CASSYAGNEQFF.

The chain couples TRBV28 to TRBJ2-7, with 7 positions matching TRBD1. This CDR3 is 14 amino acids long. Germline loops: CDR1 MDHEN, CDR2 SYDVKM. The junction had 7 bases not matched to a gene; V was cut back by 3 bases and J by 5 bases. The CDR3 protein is CASSFDREGDEQYF. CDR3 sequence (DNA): TGTGCCAGCAGTTTTGACAGGGAAGGGGACGAGCAGTACTTC.

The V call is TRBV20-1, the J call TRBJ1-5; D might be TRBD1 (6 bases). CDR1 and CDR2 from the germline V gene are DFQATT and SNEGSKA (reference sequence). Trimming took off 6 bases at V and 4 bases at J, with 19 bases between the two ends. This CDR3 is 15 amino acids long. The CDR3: CSASPLQGKNQPQHF. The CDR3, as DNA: TGCAGTGCGAGTCCGCTCCAGGGGAAGAATCAGCCCCAGCATTTT.

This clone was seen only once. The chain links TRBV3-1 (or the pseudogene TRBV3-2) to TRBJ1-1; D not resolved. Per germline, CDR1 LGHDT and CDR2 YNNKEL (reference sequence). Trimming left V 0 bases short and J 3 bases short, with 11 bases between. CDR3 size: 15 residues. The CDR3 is CASSQEGAWDTEAFF. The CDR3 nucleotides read TGTGCCAGCAGCCAAGAGGGAGCTTGGGACACTGAAGCTTTCTTT.

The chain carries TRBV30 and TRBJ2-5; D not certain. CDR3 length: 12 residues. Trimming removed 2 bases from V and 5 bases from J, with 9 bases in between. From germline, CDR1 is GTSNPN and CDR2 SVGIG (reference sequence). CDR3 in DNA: TGTGCCTGGAGTTCCCCCGGGGAGACCCAGTACTTC. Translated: CAWSSPGETQYF.

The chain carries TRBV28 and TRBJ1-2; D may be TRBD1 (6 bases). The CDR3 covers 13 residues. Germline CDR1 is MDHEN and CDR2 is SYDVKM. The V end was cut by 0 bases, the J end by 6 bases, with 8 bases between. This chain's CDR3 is CASSLWGADGYTF. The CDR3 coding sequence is TGTGCCAGCAGTTTATGGGGGGCGGATGGCTACACCTTC.

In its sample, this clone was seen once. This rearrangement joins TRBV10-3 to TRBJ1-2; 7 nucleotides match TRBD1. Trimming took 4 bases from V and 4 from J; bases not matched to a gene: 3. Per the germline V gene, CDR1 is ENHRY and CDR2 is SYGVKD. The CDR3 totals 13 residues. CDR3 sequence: CAISGDSLYGYTF. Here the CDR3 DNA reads TGTGCCATCAGTGGGGACAGTCTCTATGGCTACACCTTC.

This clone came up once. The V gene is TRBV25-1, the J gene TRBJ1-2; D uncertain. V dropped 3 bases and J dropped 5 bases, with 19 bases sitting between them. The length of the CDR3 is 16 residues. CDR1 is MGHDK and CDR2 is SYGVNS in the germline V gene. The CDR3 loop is CASSDHTNPAGYGYTF. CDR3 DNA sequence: TGTGCCAGCAGTGACCACACAAACCCGGCGGGGTATGGCTACACCTTC.

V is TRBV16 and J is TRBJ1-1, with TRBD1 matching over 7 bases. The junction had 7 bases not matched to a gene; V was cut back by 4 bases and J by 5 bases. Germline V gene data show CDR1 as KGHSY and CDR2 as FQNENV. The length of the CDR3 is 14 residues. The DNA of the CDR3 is TGTGCCAGCAGCCGGGAAGGGGGCAGTACTGAAGCTTTCTTT. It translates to CASSREGGSTEAFF.

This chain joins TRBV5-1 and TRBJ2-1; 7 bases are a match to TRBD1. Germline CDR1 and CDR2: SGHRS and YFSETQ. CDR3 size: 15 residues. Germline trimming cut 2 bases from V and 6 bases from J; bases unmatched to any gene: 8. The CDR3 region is CASSFDEGAGNEQFF. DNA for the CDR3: TGCGCCAGCAGCTTTGATGAGGGGGCCGGCAATGAGCAGTTCTTC.

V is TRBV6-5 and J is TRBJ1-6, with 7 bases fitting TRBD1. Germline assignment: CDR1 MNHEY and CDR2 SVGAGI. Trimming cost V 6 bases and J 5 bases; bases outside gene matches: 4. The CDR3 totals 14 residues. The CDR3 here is CASRQGQNNSPLHF. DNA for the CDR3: TGTGCCAGCAGACAGGGACAGAATAATTCACCCCTCCACTTT.

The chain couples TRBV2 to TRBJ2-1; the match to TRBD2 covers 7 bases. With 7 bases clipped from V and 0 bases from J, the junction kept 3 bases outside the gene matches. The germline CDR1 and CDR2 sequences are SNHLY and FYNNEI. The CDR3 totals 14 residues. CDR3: CASNGGGSYNEQFF. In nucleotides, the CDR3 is TGTGCCAGCAACGGCGGGGGCTCCTACAATGAGCAGTTCTTC.

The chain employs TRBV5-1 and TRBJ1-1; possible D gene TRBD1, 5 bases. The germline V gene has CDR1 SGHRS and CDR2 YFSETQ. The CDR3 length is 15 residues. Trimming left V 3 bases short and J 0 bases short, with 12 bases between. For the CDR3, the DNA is TGCGCCAGCAGCTCTCCTGGGGGGATGAACACTGAAGCTTTCTTT. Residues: CASSSPGGMNTEAFF.

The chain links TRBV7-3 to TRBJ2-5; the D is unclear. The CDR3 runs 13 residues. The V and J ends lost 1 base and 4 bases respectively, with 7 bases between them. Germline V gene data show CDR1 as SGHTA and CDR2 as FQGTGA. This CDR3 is CASSLNSRETQYF. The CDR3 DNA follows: TGTGCCAGCAGCTTAAACAGCCGAGAGACCCAGTACTTC.

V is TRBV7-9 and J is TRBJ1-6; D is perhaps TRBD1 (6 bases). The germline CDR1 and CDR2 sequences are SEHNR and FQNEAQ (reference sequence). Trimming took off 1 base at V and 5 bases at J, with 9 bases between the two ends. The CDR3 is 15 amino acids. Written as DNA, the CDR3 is TGTGCCAGCAGCTTAGGGACAGATAATAATTCACCCCTCCACTTT. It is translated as CASSLGTDNNSPLHF.

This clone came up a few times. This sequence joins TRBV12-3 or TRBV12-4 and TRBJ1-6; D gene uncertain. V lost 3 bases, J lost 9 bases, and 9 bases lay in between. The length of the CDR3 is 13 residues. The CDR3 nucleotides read TGTGCCAGCAGTTTTAGGGAGGGTTCACCCCTCCACTTT. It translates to CASSFREGSPLHF.